The rows below give T cell receptor beta chains drawn from one sample of a study of T cell repertoires in cytomegalovirus infection. TCRdb called the reads again in MiXCR, with one record for every CDR3 protein. The table records about 310,000 distinct CDR3 sequences, about a sixth of them present only once. The sequencing sample was made of PBMCs. The receptors come from a human donor in good health (CMV status not recorded). Some clones in this sample may be carry-over from other donors' samples. CDR3s include the opening cysteine and the closing phenylalanine or tryptophan. Fields, in order: clone size, D gene, J gene, V gene, CDR3 protein, CDR3 DNA. A D gene is named only where the DNA matches it firmly. Size tells how often a clone was seen (once, few, many) or the class of an expanded clone, and some rows leave it out.

clone_size: .; d_call: TRBD1; j_call: TRBJ2-2; v_call: TRBV28; cdr3_aa: CASSGTGPVTGELFF; cdr3_nt: TGTGCCAGCAGTGGGACAGGGCCCGTTACCGGGGAGCTGTTTTTT
clone_size: .; d_call: .; j_call: TRBJ2-3; v_call: TRBV7-6; cdr3_aa: CASSFSTGTQYF; cdr3_nt: TGTGCCAGCAGCTTCTCCACCGGTACGCAGTATTTT
clone_size: .; d_call: TRBD2; j_call: TRBJ2-2; v_call: TRBV7-3; cdr3_aa: CASSRGGGDTGELFF; cdr3_nt: TGTGCCAGCAGCCGGGGCGGGGGGGACACCGGGGAGCTGTTTTTT
clone_size: .; d_call: .; j_call: TRBJ2-7; v_call: TRBV3-1; cdr3_aa: CASSPSTVTYEQYF; cdr3_nt: TGTGCCAGCAGCCCGTCGACAGTTACCTACGAGCAGTACTTC
clone_size: few; d_call: .; j_call: TRBJ1-2; v_call: TRBV20-1; cdr3_aa: CSASRTLEGYGYTF; cdr3_nt: TGCAGTGCTAGCAGAACCCTAGAGGGCTATGGCTACACCTTC
clone_size: .; d_call: TRBD1; j_call: TRBJ2-6; v_call: TRBV5-6; cdr3_aa: CASSLALTGAPGANVLTF; cdr3_nt: TGTGCCAGCAGCTTGGCTCTGACAGGGGCCCCTGGGGCCAACGTCCTGACTTTC
clone_size: many; d_call: TRBD2; j_call: TRBJ2-1; v_call: TRBV7-6; cdr3_aa: CASSFGVAGATHTYNEQFF; cdr3_nt: TGTGCCAGCAGCTTCGGAGTAGCGGGGGCCACACACACCTACAATGAGCAGTTCTTC
clone_size: .; d_call: TRBD2; j_call: TRBJ2-1; v_call: TRBV4-2; cdr3_aa: CASSQDGLAGQFF; cdr3_nt: TGTGCCAGCAGCCAAGATGGGCTAGCGGGGCAGTTCTTC
clone_size: many; d_call: .; j_call: TRBJ2-2; v_call: TRBV7-8; cdr3_aa: CASSRLAGSGGELFF; cdr3_nt: TGTGCCAGCAGCCGGCTTGCGGGGTCGGGCGGGGAGCTGTTTTTT
clone_size: .; d_call: TRBD2; j_call: TRBJ2-3; v_call: TRBV2; cdr3_aa: CASNRGLEPDTQYF; cdr3_nt: TGTGCCAGCAATCGTGGACTAGAACCAGATACGCAGTATTTT
clone_size: many; d_call: .; j_call: TRBJ1-3; v_call: TRBV11-2; cdr3_aa: CASSSDRASGNTIYF; cdr3_nt: TGTGCCAGCAGCTCTGACCGGGCCTCTGGAAACACCATATATTTT
clone_size: .; d_call: .; j_call: TRBJ1-1; v_call: TRBV6-5; cdr3_aa: CASRHRKNMNTEAFF; cdr3_nt: TGTGCCAGCAGACACAGGAAAAACATGAACACTGAAGCTTTCTTT
clone_size: .; d_call: .; j_call: TRBJ1-2; v_call: TRBV20-1; cdr3_aa: CSALTDNYGYTF; cdr3_nt: TGCAGTGCCCTTACAGATAACTATGGCTACACCTTC
clone_size: few; d_call: .; j_call: TRBJ1-2; v_call: TRBV4-3; cdr3_aa: CASSPDIWDDYGYTF; cdr3_nt: TGCGCCAGCAGCCCAGACATATGGGATGACTATGGCTACACCTTC
clone_size: .; d_call: .; j_call: TRBJ2-3; v_call: TRBV20-1; cdr3_aa: CSAFGGNTDTQYF; cdr3_nt: TGCAGTGCGTTCGGTGGAAACACAGATACGCAGTATTTT
clone_size: .; d_call: .; j_call: TRBJ2-7; v_call: TRBV10-3; cdr3_aa: CAIRRQEESYEQYF; cdr3_nt: TGTGCCATCAGACGCCAGGAGGAGTCCTACGAGCAGTACTTC
clone_size: many; d_call: TRBD1; j_call: TRBJ2-5; v_call: TRBV2; cdr3_aa: CASGQPGQGALETQYF; cdr3_nt: TGTGCCAGCGGCCAACCGGGACAGGGTGCTTTAGAGACCCAGTACTTC
clone_size: few; d_call: .; j_call: TRBJ2-5; v_call: TRBV19; cdr3_aa: CASSIGWGQQAQYF; cdr3_nt: TGTGCCAGTAGTATAGGATGGGGCCAACAGGCCCAGTACTTC
clone_size: .; d_call: .; j_call: TRBJ2-7; v_call: TRBV4-1; cdr3_aa: CASSPRGGTTYEQYF; cdr3_nt: TGCGCCAGCAGCCCCAGGGGGGGGACAACCTACGAGCAGTACTTC
clone_size: few; d_call: TRBD1; j_call: TRBJ2-5; v_call: TRBV20-1; cdr3_aa: CSARWAGGETQYF; cdr3_nt: TGCAGTGCTAGATGGGCAGGGGGAGAGACCCAGTACTTC
clone_size: many; d_call: TRBD2; j_call: TRBJ2-7; v_call: TRBV7-2; cdr3_aa: CASSLGEGIYEQYF; cdr3_nt: TGTGCCAGCAGCTTAGGGGAGGGTATATACGAGCAGTACTTC
clone_size: few; d_call: .; j_call: TRBJ2-7; v_call: TRBV6-5; cdr3_aa: CASSYSGAEAYEQYF; cdr3_nt: TGTGCCAGCAGTTACTCCGGGGCTGAAGCCTACGAGCAGTACTTC
clone_size: many; d_call: .; j_call: TRBJ1-1; v_call: TRBV7-2; cdr3_aa: CASSGPRGMENTEAFF; cdr3_nt: TGTGCCAGCAGCGGACCTAGGGGGATGGAGAACACTGAAGCTTTCTTT
clone_size: few; d_call: .; j_call: TRBJ1-4; v_call: TRBV6-5; cdr3_aa: CASSYGGRLGHLAGNEKLFF; cdr3_nt: TGTGCCAGCAGTTACGGGGGCCGTTTGGGACACTTAGCAGGAAATGAAAAACTGTTTTTT
clone_size: .; d_call: .; j_call: TRBJ2-3; v_call: TRBV9; cdr3_aa: CASSVGGGGRNTDTQYF; cdr3_nt: TGTGCCAGCAGCGTAGGTGGCGGGGGCCGGAACACAGATACGCAGTATTTT
clone_size: .; d_call: .; j_call: TRBJ1-5; v_call: TRBV5-1; cdr3_aa: CASSMDRNQPQHF; cdr3_nt: TGCGCCAGCAGCATGGACAGAAATCAGCCCCAGCATTTT
clone_size: many; d_call: TRBD1; j_call: TRBJ1-6; v_call: TRBV7-8; cdr3_aa: CASSSSDRTGQVLHF; cdr3_nt: TGTGCCAGCAGCTCCTCCGACCGGACGGGACAGGTCCTCCACTTT
clone_size: many; d_call: .; j_call: TRBJ2-2; v_call: TRBV6-5; cdr3_aa: CASSYSTRANTGELFF; cdr3_nt: TGTGCCAGCAGTTACTCAACCCGGGCGAACACCGGGGAGCTGTTTTTT
clone_size: .; d_call: .; j_call: TRBJ1-1; v_call: TRBV10-3; cdr3_aa: CAISESVDTEAFF; cdr3_nt: TGTGCCATCAGTGAGTCTGTGGACACTGAAGCTTTCTTT
clone_size: many; d_call: .; j_call: TRBJ1-5; v_call: TRBV7-2; cdr3_aa: CASSFYGGFHQPQHF; cdr3_nt: TGTGCCAGCAGCTTTTATGGGGGTTTCCATCAGCCCCAGCATTTT
clone_size: .; d_call: .; j_call: TRBJ1-5; v_call: TRBV28; cdr3_aa: CASSSTSISGGYSNQPQHF; cdr3_nt: TGTGCCAGCAGTTCCACTTCAATCTCAGGAGGCTATAGCAATCAGCCCCAGCATTTT
clone_size: .; d_call: TRBD1; j_call: TRBJ2-1; v_call: TRBV2; cdr3_aa: CASSYTGDEQFF; cdr3_nt: TGTGCCAGCAGTTATACAGGGGATGAGCAGTTCTTC
clone_size: few; d_call: .; j_call: TRBJ1-4; v_call: TRBV4-1; cdr3_aa: CASSQVLGTGNEKLFF; cdr3_nt: TGCGCCAGCAGCCAAGTCCTTGGGACGGGAAATGAAAAACTGTTTTTT
clone_size: many; d_call: .; j_call: TRBJ1-5; v_call: TRBV10-3; cdr3_aa: CATGTETNQPQHF; cdr3_nt: TGTGCCACCGGGACGGAGACAAATCAGCCCCAGCATTTT
clone_size: .; d_call: .; j_call: TRBJ1-6; v_call: TRBV20-1; cdr3_aa: CSARDNSPLHF; cdr3_nt: TGCAGTGCTAGAGATAATTCACCCCTCCACTTT
clone_size: large; d_call: TRBD2; j_call: TRBJ2-3; v_call: TRBV11-3; cdr3_aa: CASSLTRWGGQYF; cdr3_nt: TGTGCCAGCAGCTTGACGCGCTGGGGGGGGCAGTATTTT
clone_size: .; d_call: .; j_call: TRBJ2-3; v_call: TRBV27; cdr3_aa: CASRPMGTDTQYF; cdr3_nt: TGTGCCAGCAGACCGATGGGCACAGATACGCAGTATTTT
clone_size: many; d_call: .; j_call: TRBJ1-2; v_call: TRBV7-8; cdr3_aa: CASSLPPGTSRGYGYTF; cdr3_nt: TGTGCCAGCAGCTTACCTCCCGGGACGTCACGGGGCTATGGCTACACCTTC
clone_size: many; d_call: .; j_call: TRBJ1-5; v_call: TRBV7-6; cdr3_aa: CASSLGDTQPQHF; cdr3_nt: TGTGCCAGCAGCTTAGGGGACACTCAGCCCCAGCATTTT
clone_size: many; d_call: .; j_call: TRBJ1-1; v_call: TRBV10-3; cdr3_aa: CAISGQVPNTEAFF; cdr3_nt: TGTGCCATCAGTGGACAGGTTCCCAACACTGAAGCTTTCTTT
clone_size: .; d_call: .; j_call: TRBJ2-3; v_call: TRBV7-9; cdr3_aa: CASSLAEGDTQYF; cdr3_nt: TGTGCCAGCAGCTTAGCTGAGGGAGATACGCAGTATTTT
clone_size: .; d_call: .; j_call: TRBJ2-7; v_call: TRBV6-4; cdr3_aa: CASPGGRGPPREQYF; cdr3_nt: TGTGCCAGCCCCGGGGGGCGGGGGCCACCAAGGGAGCAGTACTTC
clone_size: many; d_call: .; j_call: TRBJ2-2; v_call: TRBV7-2; cdr3_aa: CASSLGPANTGELFF; cdr3_nt: TGTGCCAGCAGCTTAGGGCCCGCCAACACCGGGGAGCTGTTTTTT
clone_size: .; d_call: TRBD1; j_call: TRBJ2-5; v_call: TRBV29-1; cdr3_aa: CSVRLGTGGQETQYF; cdr3_nt: TGCAGCGTGCGCCTCGGGACAGGGGGCCAAGAGACCCAGTACTTC
clone_size: once; d_call: TRBD2; j_call: TRBJ2-3; v_call: TRBV7-9; cdr3_aa: CASSGQRGDTDTQYF; cdr3_nt: TGTGCCAGCAGCGGACAGCGGGGGGACACAGATACGCAGTATTTT
clone_size: .; d_call: .; j_call: TRBJ1-6; v_call: TRBV6-2/TRBV6-3; cdr3_aa: CASSYPLTGAYNSPLHF; cdr3_nt: TGTGCCAGCAGTTACCCATTGACAGGAGCATATAATTCACCCCTCCACTTT
clone_size: many; d_call: .; j_call: TRBJ2-1; v_call: TRBV20-1; cdr3_aa: CSARAPDWGPALLSYNEQFF; cdr3_nt: TGCAGTGCTAGAGCTCCCGATTGGGGGCCGGCGTTACTTTCCTACAATGAGCAGTTCTTC
clone_size: many; d_call: .; j_call: TRBJ1-5; v_call: TRBV7-2; cdr3_aa: CASSLALYNQPQHF; cdr3_nt: TGTGCCAGCAGCTTAGCGCTTTACAATCAGCCCCAGCATTTT
clone_size: .; d_call: .; j_call: TRBJ2-5; v_call: TRBV25-1; cdr3_aa: CASSELLTDGEQHF; cdr3_nt: TGTGCCAGCAGTGAACTCCTTACGGACGGGGAGCAGCACTTC
clone_size: few; d_call: TRBD1; j_call: TRBJ1-2; v_call: TRBV28; cdr3_aa: CASSIGQGPIYGSYGYTF; cdr3_nt: TGTGCCAGCAGCATTGGACAGGGGCCTATCTACGGGAGCTATGGCTACACCTTC
clone_size: many; d_call: TRBD2; j_call: TRBJ2-2; v_call: TRBV6-2/TRBV6-3; cdr3_aa: CASNPSPSGEYTGELFF; cdr3_nt: TGTGCCAGCAATCCCTCCCCTAGCGGGGAATACACCGGGGAGCTGTTTTTT
clone_size: many; d_call: .; j_call: TRBJ2-2; v_call: TRBV12-3/TRBV12-4; cdr3_aa: CASSLYGLRTNTGELFF; cdr3_nt: TGTGCCAGCAGTCTATACGGACTGAGAACGAACACCGGGGAGCTGTTTTTT
clone_size: .; d_call: TRBD1; j_call: TRBJ2-1; v_call: TRBV5-4; cdr3_aa: CASPGGHEALGEQFF; cdr3_nt: TGTGCCAGCCCAGGGGGACACGAAGCGTTGGGAGAGCAGTTCTTC
clone_size: few; d_call: TRBD1; j_call: TRBJ1-2; v_call: TRBV28; cdr3_aa: CASSGTGGSYGYTF; cdr3_nt: TGTGCCAGCAGTGGAACAGGGGGAAGCTATGGCTACACCTTC